The next 22 T cell receptor beta chains were all read from a single sample in a study of shared clonotypes between healthy human individuals. Profiling relied on immunoSEQ multiplex PCR, and the TCRdb table lists in-frame clones only, not all of them. This table holds about 2,100,000 clones, 85% to 95% found once. Naive-designated CD8 cells lacked CD45RO, were positively enriched for CCR7, and omitted terminally differentiated effector memory CD45RA+ cells. The sequenced material came from naive CD8+ T cells from PBMCs. Receptors were obtained from a man in his late teens or twenties in good health. Some clones in this sample may be carry-over from other donors' samples.

The chain combines TRBV28 with TRBJ2-1; D is unresolved. This CDR3 contains 14 residues. Between the trimmed V and J ends, which lost 5 bases and 5 bases, there was a span of 13 bases. The germline V gene encodes CDR1 MDHEN and CDR2 SYDVKM. The CDR3 is CASSDGRSNNEQFF. CDR3 sequence (DNA): TGTGCCAGCAGTGACGGAAGGTCAAACAATGAGCAGTTCTTC.

This clone was detected a few times. CDR3 amino acids: CASGYPGQGVAFF. CDR3 DNA: TGTGCTAGTGGTTATCCGGGACAGGGGGTAGCTTTCTTT. This chain joins TRBV12-5 and TRBJ1-1, with 11 positions matching TRBD1. CDR1 and CDR2 from the germline V gene are LGHNT and FRNRAP. This CDR3 contains 13 residues. After removal of 4 bases from V and 10 bases from J, the junction contained 5 bases not matched to a gene.

The chain joins TRBV6-5 to TRBJ2-1, with D unresolved. The CDR3 sequence is 13 residues long. Germline loops: CDR1 MNHEY, CDR2 SVGAGI. V lost 5 bases and J lost 4, with 9 bases in between. The CDR3 spells CASSPRFYNEQFF. CDR3 nucleotides: TGTGCCAGCAGTCCGCGGTTTTACAATGAGCAGTTCTTC.

The V call is TRBV28, the J call TRBJ2-1; D could derive from TRBD1 or TRBD2 (6 bases each). The CDR3 is made up of 14 amino acids. Trimming removed 3 bases from V and 8 bases from J, with 14 bases in between. CDR1 and CDR2 (germline): MDHEN, SYDVKM. The DNA of the CDR3 is TGTGCCAGCAGTTTTTGGGGTAGGGGGGATGAGCAGTTCTTC. Its protein product is CASSFWGRGDEQFF.

This chain uses TRBV27 with TRBJ2-7; D unresolved. The germline gives CDR1 MNHEY, CDR2 SMNVEV (reference sequence). Trimming stripped 7 bases from V and 3 bases from J, with 13 bases between. The length of the CDR3 is 13 residues. In DNA, the CDR3 is TGTGCCAGCAAAGTGGGCCTAAGCTACGAGCAGTACTTC. Translated, it gives CASKVGLSYEQYF.

The chain is built from TRBV27 and TRBJ1-1; D may be TRBD1 (6 bases). CDR3 length: 13 amino acids. V dropped 6 bases and J dropped 4 bases, with 12 bases sitting between them. Germline V gives CDR1 MNHEY, CDR2 SMNVEV (reference sequence). The CDR3 region is CASRTGGTTEAFF. In DNA form, the CDR3 reads TGTGCCAGCAGGACAGGAGGGACCACTGAAGCTTTCTTT.

The J gene is TRBJ2-1, the V gene TRBV6-5; D not resolved. The CDR3 runs to 12 residues. Germline lookup yields CDR1 MNHEY and CDR2 SVGAGI. V was shortened by 8 bases and J by 10 bases, with 15 bases between the two germline ends. CDR3 sequence reads: CASATMHQEQFF. For the CDR3, the DNA is TGTGCCAGCGCCACCATGCATCAGGAGCAGTTCTTC.

V gene TRBV4-1 combines with J gene TRBJ1-4; D is possibly TRBD1 (5 bases). The CDR3 has 16 residues. From germline, CDR1 is MGHRA and CDR2 YSYEKL. V shed 4 bases and J shed 3 bases, with 15 bases lying between them. The CDR3 nucleotides are TGCGCCAGCAGCCCTCTTTTTGGGGCGGCTAATGAAAAACTGTTTTTT. Encoded protein: CASSPLFGAANEKLFF.

V is TRBV7-9 and J is TRBJ1-5, with D unclear. CDR1 is SEHNR and CDR2 is FQNEAQ in the germline V gene (reference sequence). V lost 1 base to trimming and J lost 8 bases, with 18 bases between them. The CDR3 consists of 16 residues. CDR3 loop: CASSLGVAGLLEPQHF. As DNA, the CDR3 is TGTGCCAGCAGCTTAGGAGTGGCCGGTCTATTGGAGCCCCAGCATTTT. Together with reference TRBV7-9 and TRBJ1-5, the CDR3 gives the full variable domain: DTGVSQNPRHKITKRGQNVTFRCDPISEHNRLYWYRQTLGQGPEFLTYFQNEAQLEKSRLLSDRFSAERPKGSFSTLEIQRTEQGDSAMYLCASSLGVAGLLEPQHFGDGTRLSIL.

Regarding this clone: This same CDR3 is encoded by further DNA sequences in the sample. The chain uses TRBV9 and TRBJ2-3; TRBD2 matches 9 bases. Trimming took 1 base from V and 2 from J; bases not matched to a gene: 5. The V gene's germline CDR1 is SGDLS and CDR2 YYNGEE. The CDR3 runs 16 residues. The CDR3 reads CASSVSSGTYTDTQYF. CDR3 DNA sequence: TGTGCCAGCAGCGTATCTAGCGGGACTTACACAGATACGCAGTATTTT.

The chain joins TRBV14 to TRBJ2-1; D may be TRBD1 or TRBD2 (5 bases each). The germline V gene has CDR1 SGHDN and CDR2 FVKESK. The CDR3 loop spans 14 amino acids. V lost 0 bases and J 12 bases, leaving 15 bases between the germline ends. The CDR3 here is CASSQDGGPGGQFF. The CDR3 DNA is TGTGCCAGCAGCCAAGATGGGGGTCCCGGCGGGCAGTTCTTC.

Comment on this clone: Other DNA sequences from this sample encode an identical CDR3 as well. The chain links TRBV29-1 to TRBJ2-1, with no clear D. This CDR3 comprises 10 residues. V was shortened by 7 bases and J by 7 bases, with 8 bases between the two germline ends. Germline CDR1 and CDR2: SQVTM and ANQGSEA. In nucleotides, the CDR3 is TGCAGCGCGGTAGGGAATGAGCAGTTCTTC. As protein: CSAVGNEQFF.

In the case of this clone: One end of the junction does not line up with germline, which may come from a read error. The chain couples TRBV6-5 to TRBJ2-5, with D possibly being TRBD2 (5 bases). Germline V lookup: CDR1 MNHEY, CDR2 SVGAGI. The length of the CDR3 is 14 residues. CDR3 amino acids: CASTYSPEGETQYF. CDR3 in DNA: TGTGCCAGCACTTACTCCCCAGAGGGAGAGACCCAGTACTTC.

This clone was counted between two and nine times. V gene TRBV5-8 combines with J gene TRBJ1-2; D is unclear. From germline, CDR1 is SGHTS and CDR2 YDEGEE. CDR3 size: 11 residues. V lost 1 base and J 8 bases, leaving 6 bases between the germline ends. This CDR3 reads CASSLLRGYTF. Written as DNA, the CDR3 is TGTGCCAGCAGCTTGTTAAGGGGCTACACCTTC.

The genes are TRBV7-6 and TRBJ2-7; 8 nucleotides align to TRBD1. CDR3 length: 13 amino acids. CDR1 is SGHVS and CDR2 is FNYEAQ in the germline V gene. Trimming cost V 5 bases and J 6 bases; bases outside gene matches: 6. For the CDR3, the DNA is TGTGCCAGCAGCGAAGGACAGGGCTCCGAGCAGTACTTC. This sequence encodes CASSEGQGSEQYF. The full variable domain, its missing parts supplied by reference TRBV7-6 and TRBJ2-7, is GAGVSQSPRYKVTKRGQDVALRCDPISGHVSLYWYRQALGQGPEFLTYFNYEAQQDKSGLPNDRFSAERPEGSISTLTIQRTEQRDSAMYRCASSEGQGSEQYFGPGTRLTVT.

Comment on this clone: Relative to the germline gene, one junction end is altered; a read error may explain this. The same CDR3 can be traced to other DNA sequences in this sample. This chain links TRBV6-1 with TRBJ1-5; a weak D match, TRBD1 (5 bases). The CDR3 runs 18 residues. Germline CDR1 and CDR2: MNHNS and SASEGT. The CDR3 sequence: CASSAWATGGRGNQPQHF. The DNA of the CDR3 is TGTGCCAGCAGTGCGTGGGCAACTGGTGGACGGGGCAATCAACCCCAGCATTTT.

A note on this clone: The same CDR3 is also encoded by other DNA sequences in this sample. The chain uses TRBV9 and TRBJ2-2; 13 bases map to TRBD2. V gave up 2 bases and J gave up 5 bases; unmatched junction bases: 3. CDR3 size: 16 residues. Germline values: CDR1 SGDLS, CDR2 YYNGEE. This CDR3 is CASSVGLAGVTGELFF. The CDR3 DNA reads TGTGCCAGCAGCGTCGGACTAGCGGGAGTAACCGGGGAGCTGTTTTTT.

The chain carries TRBV9 and TRBJ2-3, with 11 bases that match TRBD2. Trimming removed 0 bases from V and 4 bases from J; junction bases left unmatched: 16. This CDR3 is built from 20 residues. Germline CDR1 is SGDLS and CDR2 is YYNGEE. The CDR3 DNA is TGTGCCAGCAGCGTAGAGACTAGCGGGACTCTTATCATCAGGCCAGATACGCAGTATTTT. Translation gives CASSVETSGTLIIRPDTQYF. The full variable domain, rest sourced from reference TRBV9 and TRBJ2-3, is DSGVTQTPKHLITATGQRVTLRCSPRSGDLSVYWYQQSLDQGLQFLIQYYNGEERAKGNILERFSAQQFPDLHSELNLSSLELGDSALYFCASSVETSGTLIIRPDTQYFGPGTRLTVL.

This chain links TRBV9 with TRBJ2-1; 7 bases line up with TRBD1. This CDR3 has 15 residues. Per germline, CDR1 SGDLS and CDR2 YYNGEE. Trimming cost V 4 bases and J 10 bases; bases outside gene matches: 14. CDR3 bases: TGTGCCAGCAGCACCCGAGACAGGGAGTTAAAGGAGCAGTTCTTC. Translated: CASSTRDRELKEQFF.

Turning to this clone: This sample includes further DNA sequences coding for the same CDR3. This chain connects TRBV9 to TRBJ2-7, with D tentatively TRBD1 (8 bases). V dropped 3 bases and J dropped 7 bases, with 14 bases sitting between them. CDR3 length: 13 amino acids. Germline-derived CDR1 and CDR2 are SGDLS and YYNGEE. The CDR3: CASSGGQGGEQYF. The CDR3 bases are TGTGCCAGCAGCGGCGGACAGGGAGGGGAGCAGTACTTC.

This chain uses TRBV6-1 with TRBJ2-7, with 8 positions matching TRBD2. This CDR3 contains 15 residues. Germline V gene lookup returns CDR1 MNHNS and CDR2 SASEGT. V shed 3 bases and J 7 bases; nucleotides not matched to a gene: 11. CDR3 in DNA: TGTGCCAGCAGTGACGCCCCCGGGAGGGCGGAGGAGCAGTACTTC. Protein: CASSDAPGRAEEQYF.

This chain uses TRBV2 with TRBJ2-3; 7 nucleotides align to TRBD1. The CDR3 runs 16 residues. The V and J ends lost 2 bases and 8 bases, in that order; junction bases with no gene match: 13. CDR1 and CDR2 (germline): SNHLY, FYNNEI. CDR3 coding DNA: TGTGCCAGCAGTGAAACACAGGGGCAGGGGTTTAGTACGCAGTATTTT. It translates to CASSETQGQGFSTQYF.